This entry lists 4 T cell receptor beta chains sequenced from one sample in a study of neurological immune-mediated disorders (dated by TCRdb to about 2019). Receptor amplification or capture employed 5' RACE. Sequencing relied on an Illumina HiSeq 2500. TCRdb ran its own pipeline on the public reads, namely fastp trimming at Q25 and MiXCR clone calling, and kept in-frame beta chains. Duplicate CDR3 protein sequences are folded into a single record with the most common DNA and genes. This sample has some 33,000 distinct CDR3 sequences in its table, and approximately 1.4% of those were observed once. About 9% of the sample goes to the ten largest clones. The source material was PBMCs. These receptors all come from a woman aged 25 to 39 with multiple sclerosis.

This clonotype occurred many times. The chain has TRBV20-1 and TRBJ2-7; D remains ambiguous. The V end lost 3 bases, the J end lost 2 bases, and 5 bases lay between the germline ends. In germline, CDR1 is DFQATT, CDR2 SNEGSKA (reference sequence). The CDR3 is 11 residues long. The CDR3 loop reads CSARFTYEQYF. CDR3 sequence (DNA): TGCAGTGCTAGGTTTACCTACGAGCAGTACTTC.

To note about this clonotype: A junction end diverges from the germline sequence, so it may reflect a read error. V and J are TRBV24-1 and TRBJ1-5; a weak D match, TRBD1 (5 bases). The CDR3 consists of 14 residues. CDR1 is KGHDR and CDR2 is SFDVKD in the germline V gene. CDR3 coding DNA: TGTGCCACCAGTGGACAGTCCCATGGTCAGCCCCAGAATTTT. Protein product: CATSGQSHGQPQNF.

This clonotype showed up many times. The DNA of the CDR3 is TGCGCCAGCAGCCCCGCTAGTAACTATGGCTACACCTTC. It specifies CASSPASNYGYTF. V and J are TRBV5-1 and TRBJ1-2; D not certain. CDR3 size: 13 residues. Germline loops: CDR1 SGHRS, CDR2 YFSETQ. V lost 4 bases and J 1 base, leaving 8 bases between the germline ends.

This clonotype was detected many times. This chain connects TRBV7-9 to TRBJ2-7; 8 bases fit TRBD1. Germline-derived CDR1 and CDR2 are SEHNR and FQNEAQ (reference sequence). This CDR3 spans 13 amino acids. Trimming at V came to 4 bases and at J to 6 bases, leaving 5 bases not matched to a gene. The CDR3 loop is CASSSQGATEQYF. For the CDR3, the DNA is TGTGCCAGCAGCTCGCAGGGGGCGACCGAGCAGTACTTC.